The next 4 T cell receptor beta chains were all read from a single sample in a study of OX40 agonist ivuxolimab in advanced cancers. Libraries were built with the immunoSEQ multiplex PCR assay. Imported from immuneACCESS, the table was reduced by TCRdb to in-frame sequences with V and J called. These copies leave out some clones; in studies compared against another copy, an unresolved V gene accounts for under half, and the cause of the remainder is not known. The sample table holds over 10,000 clones, of which around 80% were seen once. Of the sample, less than 45% is held by the ten largest clones. This specimen consisted of CD4+ or CD8+ T cells sorted from blood, obtained in a trial of the OX40 agonist ivuxolimab. The receptors here all came from an adult with an advanced solid tumor such as melanoma, head and neck, liver or kidney cancer.

As DNA, the CDR3 is TGTGCCTGGAGTCCGGGGCCTATCAATCAGCCCCAGCATTTT. It yields the protein CAWSPGPINQPQHF. This chain joins TRBV30 and TRBJ1-5; the D gene is possibly TRBD1 (5 bases). CDR3 size: 14 residues. Trimming left V 2 bases short and J 3 bases short, with 11 bases between. Germline CDR1 GTSNPN, CDR2 SVGIG (reference sequence).

CDR3 nucleotide sequence: TGTGCCAGCAGTACCCGACCCTTAGTCGACGAGCAGTACTTC. This translates into CASSTRPLVDEQYF. The chain employs TRBV28 and TRBJ2-7; D remains ambiguous. The germline V and J ends were trimmed by 5 bases and 5 bases, with 16 bases remaining between them. CDR3 length: 14 residues. Germline loops: CDR1 MDHEN, CDR2 SYDVKM.

J is TRBJ1-1 and V is TRBV30; no firm D call. Trimming shortened V by 5 bases and J by 3 bases, and 10 bases separated the two germline ends. This CDR3 is built from 12 residues. Germline assignment: CDR1 GTSNPN and CDR2 SVGIG (reference sequence). The CDR3 is CAWVESYTEAFF. The CDR3 DNA reads as TGTGCCTGGGTCGAAAGTTACACTGAAGCTTTCTTT.

This clone was seen a single time. The chain joins TRBV28 to TRBJ1-3; 11 bases line up with TRBD1. Germline values: CDR1 MDHEN, CDR2 SYDVKM. This CDR3 has 14 residues. V lost 5 bases and J lost 7; bases outside the gene matches: 4. This CDR3 reads CASSKDRGLNTIYF. CDR3 sequence (DNA): TGTGCCAGCAGTAAGGACAGGGGGCTGAACACCATATATTTT.